This entry features one T cell receptor beta chain sequence. Per germline, CDR1 SGDLS and CDR2 YYNGEE. The ends were cut back, 0 bases at V and 1 base at J, with 10 bases in the middle. The length of the CDR3 is 16 residues. This entry comes from a study of blood T cell repertoires in COVID-19. Study details: Samples came from the United States, Italy and Spain, spanning acute and convalescent COVID-19. The analysed material was cDNA or gDNA that came from T cells, B-cell-depleted T cells, or PBMCs.

In the study's own analysis: Estimates of nucleated cell counts were drawn from the amplification of reference gene primers. Method: immunoSEQ multiplex PCR; TCRdb's copy keeps in-frame clones and lacks some. Clonal size and the V and J genes are those of that table, whereas D and trimming came from the DNA. The table records roughly 110,000 clones, more than 75% of them present only once. The chain combines TRBV9 with TRBJ2-2; tentative D call: TRBD2 (5 bases). The TCR was taken from a woman between 35 and 50 years old with acute or convalescent COVID-19. The specimen sequenced was peripheral blood. This CDR3 is CASSVEKGLNTGELFF. CDR3 nucleotide sequence: TGTGCCAGCAGCGTAGAAAAAGGACTGAACACCGGGGAGCTGTTTTTT.